This T cell receptor (beta chain) was observed in a study of radiation and T cells in renal cell carcinoma. At the level of the study: Nephrectomy followed 15 Gy stereotactic body radiation by 4 weeks.

Concerning this clone itself: The antigen remains unidentified.

Time point reported: blood 2 weeks post-SBRT. The treatment is: 15 Gy SBRT to primary tumor, nephrectomy 4 weeks later. This renal cell carcinoma was of the clear cell type. The CDR3 is made up of 14 amino acids. Trimming removed 5 bases from V and 6 bases from J; junction bases left unmatched: 3. CDR1 and CDR2 (germline): SGHTA, FQGNSA. Clones were sequenced by immunoSEQ multiplex PCR, and TCRdb holds only the in-frame ones, with some missing. Here the sample spans 100,000 to 150,000 clones, about 81% being singletons. General observations from the study: From baseline, blood top tumor clonotypes peaked at 2 weeks post-radiation.

This specimen consisted of blood, obtained from a patient whose treatment included radiotherapy and nephrectomy. This chain links TRBV7-2 with TRBJ1-4; 10 bases line up with TRBD1. The receptor was isolated from a man aged 45 to 65 with renal cell carcinoma. Here the CDR3 reads CASSRDRGDEKLFF. The CDR3 DNA reads TGTGCCAGCAGCCGGGACAGGGGAGATGAAAAACTGTTTTTT.